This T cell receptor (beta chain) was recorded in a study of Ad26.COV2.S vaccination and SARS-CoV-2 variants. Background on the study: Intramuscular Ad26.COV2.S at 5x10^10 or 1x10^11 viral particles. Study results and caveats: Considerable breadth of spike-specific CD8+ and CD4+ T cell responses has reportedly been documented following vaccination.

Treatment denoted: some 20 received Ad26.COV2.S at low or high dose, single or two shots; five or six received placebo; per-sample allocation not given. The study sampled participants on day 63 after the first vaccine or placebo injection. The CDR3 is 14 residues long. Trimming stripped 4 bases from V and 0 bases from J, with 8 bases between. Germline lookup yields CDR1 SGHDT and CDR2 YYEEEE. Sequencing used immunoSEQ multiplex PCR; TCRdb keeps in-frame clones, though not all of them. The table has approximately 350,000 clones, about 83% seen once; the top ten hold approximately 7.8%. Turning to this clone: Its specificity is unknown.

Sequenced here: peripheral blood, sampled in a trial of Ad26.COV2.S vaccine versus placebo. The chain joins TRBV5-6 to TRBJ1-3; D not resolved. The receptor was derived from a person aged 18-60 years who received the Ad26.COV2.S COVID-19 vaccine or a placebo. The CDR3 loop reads CASSGRSSGNTIYF. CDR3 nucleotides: TGTGCCAGCAGCGGACGGAGCTCTGGAAACACCATATATTTT. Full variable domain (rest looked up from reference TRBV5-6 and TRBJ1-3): DAGVTQSPTHLIKTRGQQVTLRCSPKSGHDTVSWYQQALGQGPQFIFQYYEEEERQRGNFPDRFSGHQFPNYSSELNVNALLLGDSALYLCASSGRSSGNTIYFGEGSWLTVV.